Listed below are T cell receptor beta chains from one sample, sequenced in a study of CD8 T cells in Susac syndrome. TCRdb reprocessed the immunoSEQ multiplex PCR reads with MiXCR, giving one entry per CDR3 protein. The top ten hold about 0.13% of the sample, which has 180,000 or so distinct CDR3 sequences, approximately 96% seen once. The sample comprised CD4+ T cells from PBMCs. The receptors were sampled from a human donor in good health. Both conserved end residues are part of each CDR3. The D gene is left open where the match is weak.

d_gene: TRBD2; j_gene: TRBJ2-1; v_gene: TRBV3-1; CDR3nt: TGTGCCAGCAGCCACCTCCGTCAAGCGGGGGGCAATGAGCAGTTCTTC; CDR3aa: CASSHLRQAGGNEQFF
d_gene: -; j_gene: TRBJ2-1; v_gene: TRBV18; CDR3nt: TGTGCCAGCTCACCCCTTAGGAAAGACAATGAGCAGTTCTTC; CDR3aa: CASSPLRKDNEQFF
d_gene: TRBD2; j_gene: TRBJ2-3; v_gene: TRBV9; CDR3nt: TGTGCCAGCAGCTCTAGCGGTCGACTAGATACGCAGTATTTT; CDR3aa: CASSSSGRLDTQYF
d_gene: TRBD1; j_gene: TRBJ2-3; v_gene: TRBV29-1; CDR3nt: TGCAGCGTTGAAACGGACAGGGTCCCAGATACGCAGTATTTT; CDR3aa: CSVETDRVPDTQYF
d_gene: -; j_gene: TRBJ2-7; v_gene: TRBV5-4; CDR3nt: TGTGCCAGCAGCCCGAAGGGACGGAACTACGAGCAGTACTTC; CDR3aa: CASSPKGRNYEQYF
d_gene: TRBD1; j_gene: TRBJ2-5; v_gene: TRBV2; CDR3nt: TGTGCCAGCAGCCGACAGGGGGCGCGTGGGACCCAGTACTTC; CDR3aa: CASSRQGARGTQYF
d_gene: -; j_gene: TRBJ1-2; v_gene: TRBV7-9; CDR3nt: TGTGCCAGCAGCTCCTCCCTTGGGTATCGTGGCTACACCTTC; CDR3aa: CASSSSLGYRGYTF
d_gene: TRBD1; j_gene: TRBJ1-6; v_gene: TRBV7-9; CDR3nt: TGTGCCAGCAGCTTGGACAGGGGACGTAATTCACCCCTCCACTTT; CDR3aa: CASSLDRGRNSPLHF
d_gene: -; j_gene: TRBJ1-1; v_gene: TRBV7-2; CDR3nt: TGTGCCAGCAGTCCCCAGGAGGGGTCTGAAGCTTTCTTT; CDR3aa: CASSPQEGSEAFF
d_gene: -; j_gene: TRBJ2-1; v_gene: TRBV23-1; CDR3nt: TGCGCCAGCAGTCAACCTTGCACAAACAATGAGCAGTTCTTC; CDR3aa: CASSQPCTNNEQFF